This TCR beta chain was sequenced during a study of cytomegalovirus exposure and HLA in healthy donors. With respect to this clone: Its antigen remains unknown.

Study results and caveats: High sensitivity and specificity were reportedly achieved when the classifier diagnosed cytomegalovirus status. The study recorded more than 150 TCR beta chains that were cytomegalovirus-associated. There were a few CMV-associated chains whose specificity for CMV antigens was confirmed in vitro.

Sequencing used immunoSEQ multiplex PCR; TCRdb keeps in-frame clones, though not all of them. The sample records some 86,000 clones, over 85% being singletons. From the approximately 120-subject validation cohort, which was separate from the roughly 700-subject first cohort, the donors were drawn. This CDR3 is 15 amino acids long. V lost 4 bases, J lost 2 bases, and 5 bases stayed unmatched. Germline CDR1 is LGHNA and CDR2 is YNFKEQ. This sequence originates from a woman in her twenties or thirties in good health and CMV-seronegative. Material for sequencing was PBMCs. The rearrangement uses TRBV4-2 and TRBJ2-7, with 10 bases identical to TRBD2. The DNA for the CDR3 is TGTGCCAGCAGCCTTAGGACTAGCGGTACCTACGAGCAGTACTTC. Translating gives CASSLRTSGTYEQYF.